These 15 T cell receptor delta chains share one sample of origin, sequenced in a study of γδ T cells in repeated Plasmodium falciparum infection. Bulk repertoires came from Vgamma9/Vdelta2+ or Vdelta2-negative gammadelta T cells flow-sorted from PBMC. TCRdb redid the clone calls on the multiplex PCR reads with CATT. The table lists 75,000 to 100,000 delta-chain clones, around 1.4% of them singletons. Material: gamma-delta T cells from blood. The receptors were gathered from a pool of human donors (malaria-infected and uninfected, not separated).

Notes on this clone: TCRdb shows a much larger clone's protein in place of this DNA's translation, and the two differ at residue 8, likely through a read error; the protein shown is translated from the DNA. The chain carries TRDV1 and TRDJ1; tentatively, D is TRDD2 (5 bases). Germline V gene sequence: CDR1 TSWWSYY, CDR2 QGS. CDR3 length equals 13 residues. The ends were cut back, 2 bases at V and 4 bases at J, with 8 bases in the middle. CDR3 coding DNA: TGTGCTCTTGGGGAAGCCTACATCGATAAACTCATCTTT. The encoded protein is CALGEAYIDKLIF.

About this clone itself: The protein TCRdb gives is from a much larger clone and does not agree with this DNA's translation at residue 18, likely a read error; the protein shown here comes from the DNA. This chain connects TRDV1 to TRDJ1, with D possibly being TRDD2 or TRDD3 (6 bases each). CDR1 TSWWSYY and CDR2 QGS come from the germline V gene. CDR3 length equals 22 residues. The CDR3 region has the DNA TGTGCTCTTGGGGAACTTCCTACCCACTCGTACTGGGACTTAAAGTACACCGGTAAACTCATCTTT. Its protein is CALGELPTHSYWDLKYTGKLIF.

In regard to this clone: A far more abundant clone sits one base away, making this likely a read error. The identical CDR3 is also encoded by other nucleotide sequences in the sample. This sequence joins TRDV1 and TRDJ1, with D perhaps TRDD3 (9 bases). In the absence of a J gene in TCRdb, the DNA was matched to germline to assign it here. From germline, CDR1 is TSWWSYY and CDR2 QGS. The CDR3 spans 21 residues. The CDR3 region is CALGEPVLPTVLGESPHKLIF. As DNA, the CDR3 is TGTGCCCTTGGGGAACCGGTGCTTCCTACTGTACTGGGGGAATCGCCGCATAAACTCATCTTT.

This clone was seen more than once but under ten times. This likely came from a read error, as a far larger clone is one base away. Within the sample, other DNA sequences also encode this same CDR3. The chain is built from TRDV3 and TRDJ2, with D possibly matching TRDD2 (6 bases). Since TCRdb gives no J gene, matching the DNA to germline was used here to assign it. This CDR3 spans 17 amino acids. V was pared by 3 bases and J by 2 bases, with 22 bases between. Germline CDR1 reads TVYSNPD; CDR2 reads GDNSRS (reference sequence). The CDR3 nucleotides are TGTGCCTTCACCCTCTCCGCTGGTCCTACCTTGACAGCACAACTCTTCTTT. Amino acid sequence: CAFTLSAGPTLTAQLFF.

A word on this clone: The translation of this DNA and the TCRdb protein of a much larger clone differ at residue 10, probably owing to a read error; the protein shown here is translated from the DNA. The rearrangement links TRDV2 to TRDJ3, with 10 bases identical to TRDD3. The J gene, not given by TCRdb, was assigned here from a germline match of the nucleotide sequence. CDR1 is GEAIGNYY, CDR2 EKD, per germline. The CDR3 sequence is 19 residues long. CDR3 sequence: CACDKVLGDARWDTRQMFF. CDR3 DNA: TGTGCCTGTGACAAAGTACTGGGGGATGCACGCTGGGACACCCGGCAGATGTTTTTC.

Comment on this clone: TCRdb has a much larger clone's protein, which differs at residue 16 from the translation of this DNA, likely because of a read error; what is shown is the protein translated from the DNA. The V gene is listed as TRDV1; no J gene was called; TRDD3, as called in the table, went unchecked against the DNA. The CDR3 contains 18 residues. From germline, CDR1 is TSWWSYY and CDR2 QGS. The CDR3 region has the DNA TGTGCTCTTGGGGAACCTTTAAGGGATACGTGGCAGGCCGATAAACCCATCTTT. The encoded protein is CALGEPLRDTWQADKPIF.

Details on this clone: TCRdb's protein, taken from a much larger clone, differs from this DNA's translation at residue 5, likely owing to a read error; the protein displayed comes from the DNA. The rearrangement uses TRDV2 and TRDJ1; D not certain. TCRdb gives no J gene; it was assigned here by matching the DNA to germline. The V gene's germline CDR1 is GEAIGNYY and CDR2 EKD. The CDR3 spans 13 residues. V lost 3 bases and J 1 base, leaving 8 bases between the germline ends. The CDR3 protein is CACDEISTDKLIF. The DNA of the CDR3 is TGTGCCTGTGACGAGATATCCACCGATAAACTCATCTTT.

This clone was seen a few times. TCRdb assigns this DNA the protein of a much larger clone, which departs from its translation at residue 14; this likely reflects a read error, and the protein shown comes from translating the DNA. This rearrangement joins TRDV1 to TRDJ1; D possibly uses TRDD2 or TRDD3 (5 bases each). TCRdb supplies no J gene; here it was assigned by aligning the nucleotide sequence to germline. The ends were cut back, 3 bases at V and 3 bases at J, with 35 bases in the middle. The CDR3 has 22 residues. In germline, CDR1 is TSWWSYY, CDR2 QGS. The CDR3 sequence is CALGDGILLPQYWRTLPDKLIF. CDR3 DNA: TGTGCTCTTGGGGATGGAATCCTTCTGCCGCAGTACTGGAGGACACTACCCGATAAACTCATCTTT.

This clone was seen a handful of times. A far larger clone is only one base removed, so a read error is likely. Different DNA sequences within this sample yield the same CDR3. The chain recombines TRDV1 with TRDJ1, with TRDD3 matching over 12 bases. CDR1 TSWWSYY and CDR2 QGS come from the germline V gene. The CDR3 is 21 amino acids. The DNA for the CDR3 is TGTGCTCTCGGGGAACAACTCCTACAGATCTGGGGGATACGATTTGGCGATAAACTCATCTTT. This sequence encodes CALGEQLLQIWGIRFGDKLIF.

As to this clone: A far larger clone is one base from this, pointing to a likely read error. Other nucleotide sequences from this sample produce the same CDR3. The CDR3 DNA follows: TGTGCTCTTGGGGAACCCCTCCTTCCTACGGAATGGGGGACCCTGGGGGCTGATAAACTCATCTTT. Amino acid sequence: CALGEPLLPTEWGTLGADKLIF. The V call is TRDV1, the J call TRDJ1, with 9 bases fitting TRDD2. No J gene was available from TCRdb, and it was assigned here by a germline match of the DNA. This CDR3 spans 22 amino acids. Germline V gene sequence: CDR1 TSWWSYY, CDR2 QGS. V dropped 1 base and J dropped 5; count of bases not matched to a gene: 26.

A word on this clone: This DNA's translation differs at residue 14 from TCRdb's protein, which comes from a much larger clone; a read error is likely, and the protein shown is translated from the DNA. The rearrangement uses TRDV1 and TRDJ2; D perhaps matches TRDD2 (7 bases). TCRdb gives no J gene; it was assigned here by matching the DNA to germline. Germline V CDR1 and CDR2: TSWWSYY, QGS. The CDR3 contains 24 residues. V was cut by 0 bases and J by 0 bases, with 32 bases left in between. The CDR3 region has the DNA TGTGCTCTTGGGGAACTAGCCCCAATCCTTCCTCTCCTCCGGGGGGACACTTTGACAGCACAACTCTTCTTT. Amino acids: CALGELAPILPLLRGDTLTAQLFF.

As concerns this clone: For this DNA, TCRdb reports the protein of a much larger clone, which diverges at residue 11, most likely from a read error; the protein presented here is translated directly from the DNA. The chain has TRDV1 and TRDJ1; 7 nucleotides align to TRDD3. J gave up 0 bases and V 0 bases, and 16 bases lay outside the gene matches. There are 20 residues in the CDR3. Looked up from germline, CDR1 is TSWWSYY and CDR2 is QGS. CDR3 coding DNA: TGTGCTCTTGGGGAACTAGACGGGGGGGATGCGCCCGACTACACCGATAAACTCATCTTT. This gives the protein CALGELDGGDAPDYTDKLIF.

This clone was recorded a few times. TCRdb assigns this DNA the protein of a much larger clone, which departs from its translation at residue 20; this likely reflects a read error, and the protein shown comes from translating the DNA. There is no J gene call, but TRDV1 is given as the V gene; the DNA was not used to check the table's D call, TRDD3. Germline CDR1 reads TSWWSYY; CDR2 reads QGS. CDR3 size: 22 residues. CDR3 region: CALGELVPTMSLYQGYTDKPIF. The CDR3 coding sequence is TGTGCTCTTGGGGAACTAGTACCTACGATGTCACTCTACCAGGGGTACACCGATAAACCCATCTTT.

On this clone: The protein TCRdb lists belongs to a much larger clone and differs from this DNA's translation at residue 8, which points to a read error; the protein shown is made from the DNA. J is TRDJ1 and V is TRDV1; a possible D gene is TRDD3 (5 bases). The J gene comes from matching the DNA to germline here; TCRdb lacks it. Between the trimmed V and J ends, which lost 0 bases and 1 base, there was a span of 27 bases. Germline CDR1 is TSWWSYY and CDR2 is QGS. This CDR3 contains 21 residues. This chain's CDR3 is CALGELVRIDPRGGATDKLIF. Here the CDR3 DNA reads TGTGCTCTTGGGGAACTAGTTCGAATTGACCCTCGGGGGGGTGCCACCGATAAACTCATCTTT.

At least ten counts were recorded for this clone. A far bigger clonotype differs at one base, so this is likely a read error. In the same sample, other DNA sequences code for this CDR3. The chain couples TRDV2 to TRDJ1, with 8 bases lining up with TRDD3. Since TCRdb gives no J gene, matching the DNA to germline was used here to assign it. V was clipped by 0 bases and J by 3 bases; unmatched bases: 2. The V gene's germline CDR1 is GEAIGNYY and CDR2 EKD. The length of the CDR3 is 14 residues. For the CDR3, the DNA is TGTGCCTGTGACACCGGGGGATATGCCGATAAACTCATCTTT. Protein product: CACDTGGYADKLIF.